This TCR beta chain was captured by sequencing in a study of breast tumors, draining lymph nodes, adjacent tissues. TCRdb passed the multiplex PCR reads through MiXCR, listing each CDR3 protein once. The repertoire holds 17,000 or so distinct CDR3 sequences, with around two fifths as singletons. Germline CDR1 reads SNHLY; CDR2 reads FYNNEI. This CDR3 region has 14 residues. V shed 5 bases and J shed 8 bases, with 16 bases lying between them. In regard to this clonotype: The antigen is not known.

Findings and limits, study-wide: Tumors had less TCR diversity than lymph nodes, more than nontumor tissue. That most tumor T cells come from lymph nodes remained unproven.

The sequencing input was breast tumor tissue. The rearrangement links TRBV2 to TRBJ2-1, with D possibly being TRBD2 (6 bases). The TCR sequence derives from a female donor with breast cancer. Some clones in this sample may be carry-over from other donors' samples. The CDR3 is CASSPDGGLDEQFF. CDR3 nucleotides: TGTGCCAGCAGTCCGGACGGAGGGCTGGATGAGCAGTTCTTC. The complete variable domain, with remaining parts taken from reference TRBV2 and TRBJ2-1, reads EPEVTQTPSHQVTQMGQEVILRCVPISNHLYFYWYRQILGQKVEFLVSFYNNEISEKSEIFDDQFSVERPDGSNFTLKIRSTKLEDSAMYFCASSPDGGLDEQFFGPGTRLTVL.